This T cell receptor (beta chain) was identified in a study of CD8 T cells in Susac syndrome (dated by TCRdb to the late 2010s). With regard to the full study: Among the Susac syndrome patients who were sequenced, clinically active disease was present in more than 5 and clinical remission was observed in 8 or 9. At blood withdrawal, Susac syndrome patients were either therapy-naive, taking corticosteroids (in some cases with IVIg as well), or taking IVIg alone. Whether CD8+ T cell activation and differentiation in Susac syndrome was antigen driven was tested using repertoire sequencing. General conclusions and limits of the study: The TCR sequencing and HLA analysis was acknowledged to have included a relatively small number of individuals. In patients with Susac syndrome, the CD4+ T cell repertoire showed no detectable clonal expansion.

Peripheral blood CD8+ and CD4+ T cells from healthy donors, Susac syndrome patients and multiple sclerosis patients were profiled using high-throughput TCR beta sequencing. Recently defined diagnostic criteria for definite or probable disease were met by the Susac syndrome patients. Bulk CD8+ and CD4+ T cells were purified magnetically by negative isolation, whereas CD8+ TEMRA cells were enriched by FACS. Blood was collected in EDTA tubes and processed within 24 hours, with PBMCs isolated through density gradient centrifugation. PBMCs intended for TCR sequencing were cryopreserved in liquid nitrogen and thawed later in a water bath at 37 degrees C. The sorted or isolated CD4+, CD8+ and CD8+ TEMRA cells had a purity of 90% or higher. The germline V gene (reference sequence) specifies SEHNR as CDR1 and FQNEAQ as CDR2. The cysteine opens and the phenylalanine closes a CDR3 of 12 amino acids. Only CDR3 DNA is held: 36 bases, read in frame from base 1. V is pared back by 5 bases and J by 9 bases, with 13 bases lying between the germline termini.

Notes on this clonotype: Its antigen is currently not known. No base quality values were provided; no much bigger clone lies one nucleotide off.

RNA was extracted using the RNeasy kit, and about 0.45 to 1 ug of the RNA was reverse transcribed with random hexamers. TCR beta CDR3 regions were amplified with the immunoSEQ multiplex PCR assay covering 54 Vbeta and 13 Jbeta segments. To correct PCR amplification bias, a synthetic template baseline was used for both primer optimization and computational correction. The study's processing was this. Only productive sequences were kept, with reads annotated to V, D and J genes according to IMGT and analyzed in immunoSEQ Analyzer. Clonality was computed as one minus Shannon entropy normalized by log2 of the number of productive unique sequences. For each patient and control, public and private clones were evaluated among the 100 most prevalent clones. Clones were defined as Susac-specific when absent from the healthy and MS cohorts, from 1052 published viral clones and from other ImmuneACCESS disease sequences. Clones were called with MiXCR by TCRdb after fastp trimmed the public reads at Q25, and only in-frame beta chains were retained. CDR3 protein sequences are deduplicated, and each keeps its most common genes and DNA. These V and J calls are TCRdb output, not the study's own analysis. The sample records about 180,000 distinct CDR3 sequences, 90% to 95% of which are singletons. Roughly 0.11% of the sample rests with the top ten.

This receptor was taken from a human donor with Susac syndrome. The chain employs TRBV7-9 and TRBJ2-5; TRBD2 is possibly the D segment (6 matching bases). What was sequenced was CD4+ T cells from PBMCs. The CDR3 reads CASSPSGGAQYF. The base sequence is TGTGCCAGCAGCCCCAGCGGCGGGGCCCAGTACTTC.